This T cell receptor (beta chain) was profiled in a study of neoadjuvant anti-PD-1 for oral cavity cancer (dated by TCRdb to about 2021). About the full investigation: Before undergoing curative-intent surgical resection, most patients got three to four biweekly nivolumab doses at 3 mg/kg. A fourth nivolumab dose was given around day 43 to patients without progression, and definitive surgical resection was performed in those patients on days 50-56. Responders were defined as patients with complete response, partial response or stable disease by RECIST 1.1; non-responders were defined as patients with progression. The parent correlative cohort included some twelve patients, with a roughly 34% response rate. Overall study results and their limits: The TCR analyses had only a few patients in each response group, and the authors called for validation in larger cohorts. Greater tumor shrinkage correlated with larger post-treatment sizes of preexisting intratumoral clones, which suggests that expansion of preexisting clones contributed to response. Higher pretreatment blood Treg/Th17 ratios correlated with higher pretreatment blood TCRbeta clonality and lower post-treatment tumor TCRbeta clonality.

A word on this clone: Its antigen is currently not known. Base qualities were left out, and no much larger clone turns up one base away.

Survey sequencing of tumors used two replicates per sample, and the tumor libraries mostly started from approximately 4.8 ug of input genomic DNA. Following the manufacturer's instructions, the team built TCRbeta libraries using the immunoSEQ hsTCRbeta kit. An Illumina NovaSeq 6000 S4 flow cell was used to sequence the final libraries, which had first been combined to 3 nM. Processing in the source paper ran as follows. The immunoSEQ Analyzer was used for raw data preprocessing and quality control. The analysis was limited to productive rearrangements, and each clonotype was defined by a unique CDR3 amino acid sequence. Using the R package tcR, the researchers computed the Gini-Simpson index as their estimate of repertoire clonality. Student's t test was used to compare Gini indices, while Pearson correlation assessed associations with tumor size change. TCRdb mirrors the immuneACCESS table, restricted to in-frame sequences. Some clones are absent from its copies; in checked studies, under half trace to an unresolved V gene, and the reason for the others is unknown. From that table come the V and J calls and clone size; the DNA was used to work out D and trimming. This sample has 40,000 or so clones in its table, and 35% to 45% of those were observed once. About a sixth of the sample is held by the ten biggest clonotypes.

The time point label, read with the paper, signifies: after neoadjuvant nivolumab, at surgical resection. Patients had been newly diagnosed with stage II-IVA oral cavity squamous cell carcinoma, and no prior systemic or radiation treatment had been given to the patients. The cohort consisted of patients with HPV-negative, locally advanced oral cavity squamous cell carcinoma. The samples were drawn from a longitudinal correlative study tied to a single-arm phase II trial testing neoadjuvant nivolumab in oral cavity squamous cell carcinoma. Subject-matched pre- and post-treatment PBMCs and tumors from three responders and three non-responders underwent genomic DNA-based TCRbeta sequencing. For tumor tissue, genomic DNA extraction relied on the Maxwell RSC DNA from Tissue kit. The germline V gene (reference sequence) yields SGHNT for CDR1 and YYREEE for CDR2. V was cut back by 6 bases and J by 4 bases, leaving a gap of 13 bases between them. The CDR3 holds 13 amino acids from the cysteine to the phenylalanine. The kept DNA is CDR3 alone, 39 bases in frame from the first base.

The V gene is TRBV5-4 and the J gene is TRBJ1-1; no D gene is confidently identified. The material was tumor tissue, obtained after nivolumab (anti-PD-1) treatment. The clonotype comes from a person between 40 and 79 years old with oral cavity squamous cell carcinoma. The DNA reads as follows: TGTGCCAGCATCGACGGGAAGAGCACTGAAGCTTTCTTT. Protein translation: CASIDGKSTEAFF. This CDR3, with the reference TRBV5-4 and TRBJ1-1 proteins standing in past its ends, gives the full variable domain ETGVTQSPTHLIKTRGQQVTLRCSSQSGHNTVSWYQQALGQGPQFIFQYYREEENGRGNFPPRFSGLQFPNYSSELNVNALELDDSALYLCASIDGKSTEAFFGQGTRLTVV.